This is a list of T cell receptor beta chains from one sample in a study of blood T cell repertoires in COVID-19. TCRdb's table, derived via immunoSEQ multiplex PCR, lists solely in-frame clones and lacks some. The sample yields roughly 120,000 clones, roughly 86% seen once. Sequenced material: peripheral blood. These receptors were taken from a human donor in a cohort sampled during active COVID-19. Both conserved end residues are trimmed from each CDR3.

TRBJ2-1,TRBV24-1,13,ATSDLQAVSNEQF
TRBJ1-1,TRBV5-1,15,ASSFSGTKAMNTEAF
TRBJ2-7,TRBV7-9,14,ASSLTGTGYSYEQY
TRBJ1-4,TRBV28,12,ASREAATNEKLF
TRBJ2-7,TRBV5-6,12,ASSLDRVSYEQY
TRBJ1-5,TRBV19,10,ASSNADQPQH
TRBJ2-7,TRBV27,11,ASSSPDIYEQY
TRBJ2-1,TRBV6-2/TRBV6-3,12,ASSYGAGRNEQF
TRBJ1-3,TRBV18,14,ASSPMTGTEGNTIY
TRBJ2-1,TRBV27,13,ASSFRLAGYNEQF
TRBJ1-2,TRBV6-5,11,ASSQWTVGGYT
TRBJ2-7,TRBV20-1,8,RAGGNEQY
TRBJ2-1,TRBV15,13,ATSRQLGNYNEQF
TRBJ2-7,TRBV15,13,ATSRPPTGSYEQY
TRBJ2-5,TRBV5-5,14,ASNTEGQGAFETQY
TRBJ2-5,TRBV24-1,11,ATSGGDQETQY
TRBJ2-1,TRBV7-9,11,ASSHLANDEQF
TRBJ1-6,TRBV18,12,ASSPPGQAGTLH
TRBJ1-2,TRBV9,13,ASSVVGGGVYGYT
TRBJ2-3,TRBV7-2,17,ASSLLASGSVSSTDTQY
TRBJ2-6,TRBV10-2,15,ASRAGQGSSGANVLT
TRBJ1-1,TRBV7-9,11,ASSFLVATEAF
TRBJ2-1,TRBV7-9,12,ASSLTVSYNEQF
TRBJ2-5,TRBV19,12,ASSIRGLSETQY
TRBJ1-3,TRBV6-5,13,ASSYSWDRGDTIY
TRBJ2-3,TRBV11-2,13,ASSVPAGSTDTQY
TRBJ2-7,TRBV13,13,ASSFAARSSYEQY
TRBJ2-6,TRBV5-8,15,ASSLDHRTSGANVLT
TRBJ2-1,TRBV6-5,12,ASDPGGSYNEQF
TRBJ2-2,TRBV15,13,ATSRARGSPGELF